This T cell receptor (beta chain) was found in a study of blood T cell repertoires in COVID-19. The overall study: Collection of acute and convalescent COVID-19 samples took place in the United States, Italy and Spain. T cells, B-cell-depleted T cells, or PBMCs provided the cDNA or gDNA that served as material.

Clones were sequenced by immunoSEQ multiplex PCR, and TCRdb holds only the in-frame ones, with some missing. The sample has about 140,000 clones, around 89% seen once. This clone was seen only once. A junction boundary mismatches the germline segment, possibly from a read error. The CDR3 runs 10 residues. CDR1 is SQVTM and CDR2 is ANQGSEA in the germline V gene. This sequence joins TRBV29-1 and TRBJ1-2, with no clear D. This TCR came from a human donor with COVID-19, enrolled during active disease. The donor label of this sample is uncertain. Source material: peripheral blood. The CDR3 DNA reads TGCAGCGTTGAAGATCGGGCCGGACTTTTC. This gives the protein CSVEDRAGLF.